This is a list of T cell receptor beta chains from one sample in a study of T cell responses to AZD1222 COVID-19 vaccine. Repertoires were generated with immunoSEQ multiplex PCR, while TCRdb's copy carries only in-frame clones and drops some. The sample has roughly 160,000 clones; over 75% are singletons. This material consisted of peripheral blood, taken on day 0 of AZD1222 vaccination. The receptors derive from an adult in good health. CDR3s include the opening cysteine and the closing phenylalanine or tryptophan. A D gene is named only where the DNA matches it firmly. Only part of the rows carry a size: once, few, many, or a class if the clone is expanded.

d_gene	len	v_gene	j_gene	abundance	CDR3nt	CDR3aa
TRBD1	14	TRBV6-2/TRBV6-3	TRBJ2-5	.	TGTGCCAGCAGTATGGACAGGGTAATCGGGACCCAGTACTTC	CASSMDRVIGTQYF
.	16	TRBV27	TRBJ1-2	medium-sized	TGTGCCAGCAGTTCACAGGAAAACCGACTGAACTATGGCTACACCTTC	CASSSQENRLNYGYTF
.	11	TRBV29-1	TRBJ1-2	.	TGCAGCGTTGAAGGGCAAAATGGCTACACCTTC	CSVEGQNGYTF
.	17	TRBV28	TRBJ1-2	.	TGTGCCAGCAGTTCCTCCGGGACGGATATCGGTGGCTATGGCTACACCTTC	CASSSSGTDIGGYGYTF
.	11	TRBV29-1	TRBJ1-2	.	TGCAGCGTTGAAAGGGACTATGGCTACACCTTC	CSVERDYGYTF
TRBD1	17	TRBV5-5	TRBJ1-2	.	TGTGCCAGCAGCCCGACCCTAGGGACAGGGATGGACTATGGCTACACCTTC	CASSPTLGTGMDYGYTF
.	14	TRBV15	TRBJ2-3	.	TGTGCCACCAGCAGAGATTGGGGGTCAGATACGCAGTATTTT	CATSRDWGSDTQYF
.	15	TRBV6-4	TRBJ2-2	.	TGTGCCAGCAGTGAGACAGGTTCGAACACCGGGGAGCTGTTTTTT	CASSETGSNTGELFF
.	13	TRBV7-8	TRBJ2-3	.	TGTGCCAGCAGCGAACGGGGCCCTTATACGCAGTATTTT	CASSERGPYTQYF
.	14	TRBV19	TRBJ1-1	few	TGTGCCAGTAGTATATGGCACGGGAACACTGAAGCTTTCTTT	CASSIWHGNTEAFF